A single sample gave rise to the 13 T cell receptor beta chains below, sequenced in a study of blood T cells in healthy people across ages (dated by TCRdb to 2015 to 2017). Library preparation used 5' RACE. A second PCR of about 7 to 12 cycles was performed with a sample-barcoded 5' primer and a J-beta primer mix. TCRdb reran the public reads through fastp at Q25 and MiXCR, keeping productive beta chains. Rows matching on CDR3 protein sequence are summarized as one entry with the most common DNA and genes. Across this sample there are some 1,800,000 distinct CDR3 sequences, with around 40% seen only once. Clones ranked in the top ten supply more than 20% of the sample. Sequencing was carried out using blood. These receptors were obtained from a human donor in good health.

This clonotype was detected many times. The gene calls are TRBV18 and TRBJ2-7; D is ambiguous. Germline loops: CDR1 KGHSH, CDR2 LQKENI. V was trimmed by 8 bases and J by 3 bases, leaving 11 bases between them. The CDR3 has 12 residues. This chain's CDR3 is CASSPDLYEQYF. CDR3 bases: TGTGCCAGCAGTCCGGACCTCTACGAGCAGTACTTC.

In the case of this clonotype: Compared with germline, one end of the junction differs, possibly owing to a read error. V is TRBV7-2 and J is TRBJ2-1, with D perhaps TRBD1 or TRBD2 (6 bases each). The CDR3 loop spans 15 amino acids. Germline V CDR1 and CDR2: SGHTA, FQGNSA. Here the CDR3 reads CASSFWGQDYNGQFF. CDR3 coding DNA: TGTGCCAGCAGCTTCTGGGGGCAGGACTACAATGGGCAGTTCTTC.

This chain connects TRBV29-1 to TRBJ1-1; the D gene is possibly TRBD1 (6 bases). The CDR3 length is 11 residues. Germline V gene data show CDR1 as SQVTM and CDR2 as ANQGSEA. The germline V and J ends were trimmed by 6 bases and 7 bases, with 12 bases remaining between them. CDR3 nucleotide sequence: TGCAGCGTCGACTGGACAGTTGAAGCTTTCTTT. Protein: CSVDWTVEAFF.

This clonotype occurred a few times. The rearrangement links TRBV7-9 to TRBJ2-3; the match to TRBD2 covers 7 bases. This CDR3 spans 14 amino acids. CDR1 and CDR2 (germline): SEHNR, FQNEAQ (reference sequence). V was pared by 3 bases and J by 4 bases, with 4 bases of the junction left unmatched. The CDR3 reads CASSLNREADTQYF. CDR3 DNA sequence: TGTGCCAGCAGCTTGAATCGGGAGGCAGATACGCAGTATTTT.

The gene calls are TRBV6-5 and TRBJ2-1, with a tentative D call TRBD2 (6 bases). Deletions cut 7 bases from V and 7 bases from J, with 14 bases between. CDR3 length: 13 residues. Germline V gives CDR1 MNHEY, CDR2 SVGAGI. The DNA for the CDR3 is TGTGCCAGCACCAATGGAGGGACGAATGAGCAGTTCTTC. As protein: CASTNGGTNEQFF.

This clonotype was detected a few times. V usage is TRBV7-2 and J usage is TRBJ1-1, with 7 nucleotides matching TRBD1. The CDR3 sequence is 15 residues long. The germline gives CDR1 SGHTA, CDR2 FQGNSA. The ends lost 2 bases at V and 6 bases at J; junction bases unmatched: 9. In nucleotides, the CDR3 is TGTGCCAGCAGCTTATTCCCCAGGGGGAGTCCTGAAGCTTTCTTT. Amino acid sequence: CASSLFPRGSPEAFF.

The V and J genes are TRBV4-1 and TRBJ2-4; D not certain. TRBJ2-7 explains the end of the DNA better; the J call may be wrong. Germline CDR1 reads MGHRA; CDR2 reads YSYEKL. The CDR3 runs to 13 residues. The CDR3 region has the DNA TGCGCCAGCAGCCATGCGAACCTTGACGAGCAGTACTTC. This gives the protein CASSHANLDEQYF.

This clonotype has just a few counts. The chain is built from TRBV24-1 and TRBJ1-2; 8 nucleotides line up with TRBD1. Trimming cost V 10 bases and J 2 bases; bases outside gene matches: 17. The CDR3 spans 17 residues. Germline V gene lookup returns CDR1 KGHDR and CDR2 SFDVKD. CDR3 sequence reads: CATPPPGQEDTNYGYTF. The CDR3 DNA reads TGTGCCACGCCACCACCGGGACAGGAGGATACGAACTATGGCTACACCTTC.

The chain joins TRBV3-1 to TRBJ1-5; D gene uncertain. CDR3 length: 15 residues. Germline values: CDR1 LGHDT, CDR2 YNNKEL (reference sequence). Trimming left V 0 bases short and J 3 bases short, with 9 bases between. CDR3 protein: CASSQDFGTNQPQHF. The CDR3 DNA reads as TGTGCCAGCAGCCAAGATTTCGGCACCAATCAGCCCCAGCATTTT. The complete variable domain, with remaining parts taken from reference TRBV3-1 and TRBJ1-5, reads DTAVSQTPKYLVTQMGNDKSIKCEQNLGHDTMYWYKQDSKKFLKIMFSYNNKELIINETVPNRFSPKSPDKAHLNLHINSLELGDSAVYFCASSQDFGTNQPQHFGDGTRLSIL.

A word on this clonotype: Given a much more abundant clone one base away, this may be a read error. This rearrangement joins TRBV7-2 to TRBJ2-5; either TRBD1 or TRBD2 may supply D (5 bases each). Germline-derived CDR1 and CDR2 are SGHTA and FQGNSA. This CDR3 region has 13 residues. The DNA of the CDR3 is TGTGCCGGCAGCCCAGGGACCCAAGAGACCCAGTACTTC. It codes for CAGSPGTQETQYF.

V is TRBV4-3 and J is TRBJ1-2; D uncertain. This CDR3 region has 14 residues. The germline gives CDR1 LGHNA, CDR2 YSLEER. Trimming left V 4 bases short and J 8 bases short, with 17 bases between. DNA of the CDR3: TGCGCCAGCAGCCCAGCACTGGGGAGTGAAGGCTACACCTTC. Protein sequence: CASSPALGSEGYTF.

This clonotype has more than one count but fewer than ten. This sequence joins TRBV6-2 or TRBV6-3 and TRBJ2-1, with 12 positions matching TRBD2. Trimming removed 0 bases from V and 6 bases from J; junction bases left unmatched: 9. The CDR3 covers 18 residues. CDR1 and CDR2 from the germline V gene are MNHEY and SVGEGT. CDR3 in DNA: TGTGCCAGCAGTTACTCTCTCGTCGGACTAGCGGGACGCAATGAGCAGTTCTTC. This translates into CASSYSLVGLAGRNEQFF.

V gene TRBV6-1 combines with J gene TRBJ1-1; 10 bases fit TRBD1. CDR3 size: 15 residues. The V segment lost 1 base and the J segment 7 bases; nucleotides outside the gene matches: 6. Per the germline V gene, CDR1 is MNHNS and CDR2 is SASEGT. DNA for the CDR3: TGTGCCAGCAGTGAAGTAAGTGGGACAGGGGATGAAGCTTTCTTT. Translation gives CASSEVSGTGDEAFF.